The 9 T cell receptor beta chains reported below all come from one sample, sequenced in a study of shared clonotypes between healthy human individuals. Here immunoSEQ multiplex PCR was the method, and the copy in TCRdb shows in-frame clones only, minus some. The data hold some 740,000 clones, with about 92% observed a single time. Naive CD8 cells lacked CD45RO, underwent positive selection for CCR7 and left out terminally differentiated effector memory CD45RA+ cells. Sequences were obtained from naive CD8+ T cells sorted from blood. Receptor source: a man aged 30 to 45 in good health.

The J gene is TRBJ2-2, the V gene TRBV27; D might be TRBD2 (5 bases). Germline V gene lookup returns CDR1 MNHEY and CDR2 SMNVEV (reference sequence). V was pared by 6 bases and J by 5 bases, with 13 bases between. The CDR3 sequence is 14 residues long. CDR3 coding DNA: TGTGCCAGCAGCCTCCCCGGCGGGACCGGGGAGCTGTTTTTT. It yields the protein CASSLPGGTGELFF.

The chain couples TRBV5-6 to TRBJ1-1; no definite D call. Germline V lookup: CDR1 SGHDT, CDR2 YYEEEE. V was pared by 0 bases and J by 1 base, with 4 bases between. The CDR3 is 13 amino acids. In DNA form, the CDR3 reads TGTGCCAGCAGCTTGGAGGCGAACACTGAAGCTTTCTTT. Amino acids: CASSLEANTEAFF.

This sequence joins TRBV9 and TRBJ2-5, with TRBD2 matching 10 bases. Germline CDR1 reads SGDLS; CDR2 reads YYNGEE. The CDR3 length is 19 residues. V was pared by 3 bases and J by 2 bases, with 16 bases of the junction left unmatched. CDR3: CASSGESGREGSPQETQYF. CDR3 nucleotides: TGTGCCAGCAGCGGAGAAAGCGGGAGGGAGGGTAGTCCACAAGAGACCCAGTACTTC.

The J gene is TRBJ2-5, the V gene TRBV2; 9 nucleotides match TRBD2. CDR1 and CDR2 (germline): SNHLY, FYNNEI. The CDR3 loop spans 15 amino acids. The V gene end was trimmed by 3 bases and the J gene end by 5 bases; junction bases not matched to a gene: 7. The DNA of the CDR3 is TGTGCCAGCAGTGAGTCTAGCGGGAATCGCGAGACCCAGTACTTC. Encoded protein: CASSESSGNRETQYF. Drawing the rest from reference TRBV2 and TRBJ2-5, the complete variable domain is EPEVTQTPSHQVTQMGQEVILRCVPISNHLYFYWYRQILGQKVEFLVSFYNNEISEKSEIFDDQFSVERPDGSNFTLKIRSTKLEDSAMYFCASSESSGNRETQYFGPGTRLLVL.

The chain joins TRBV5-8 to TRBJ2-5, with TRBD1 matching over 7 bases. Germline CDR1 is SGHTS and CDR2 is YDEGEE. The CDR3 is 13 amino acids. J was trimmed by 2 bases and V by 3 bases; bases with no gene match: 1. CDR3 loop: CASSSGQQETQYF. The DNA of the CDR3 is TGTGCCAGCAGCTCGGGACAGCAAGAGACCCAGTACTTC. Together with reference TRBV5-8 and TRBJ2-5, the CDR3 gives the full variable domain: EAGVTQSPTHLIKTRGQQATLRCSPISGHTSVYWYQQALGLGLQFLLWYDEGEERNRGNFPPRFSGRQFPNYSSELNVNALELEDSALYLCASSSGQQETQYFGPGTRLLVL.

In this sample, this clone turned up a few times. This chain connects TRBV4-3 to TRBJ1-2, with 7 bases identical to TRBD1. Germline V gene lookup returns CDR1 LGHNA and CDR2 YSLEER. Losses at the gene ends were 1 base for V and 13 bases for J; bases not matched to a gene: 12. This CDR3 comprises 14 residues. CDR3 in DNA: TGCGCCAGCAGCCAAGTTGGACAGGAGGGGGCCGGCACCTTC. Translation gives CASSQVGQEGAGTF.

The rearrangement joins TRBV5-4 to TRBJ2-1; D ambiguous. The CDR3 covers 11 residues. Germline CDR1 reads SGHNT; CDR2 reads YYREEE (reference sequence). Trimming left V 5 bases short and J 7 bases short, with 7 bases between. Here the CDR3 DNA reads TGTGCCAGCAGGACCCAAAATGAGCAGTTCTTC. Translated: CASRTQNEQFF.

There are a few counts of this clone. This sample includes further DNA sequences coding for the same CDR3. J is TRBJ2-7 and V is TRBV6-5, with a tentative D call TRBD2 (6 bases). The germline V and J ends were trimmed by 0 bases and 4 bases, with 7 bases remaining between them. The CDR3 totals 13 residues. Germline V gene sequence: CDR1 MNHEY, CDR2 SVGAGI. This chain's CDR3 is CASSYSLAYEQYF. The CDR3 DNA sequence: TGTGCCAGCAGTTACTCCCTAGCGTACGAGCAGTACTTC.

This clone was seen a few times. This rearrangement joins TRBV7-9 to TRBJ2-7; TRBD1 aligns across 7 bases. From germline, CDR1 is SEHNR and CDR2 FQNEAQ (reference sequence). Germline trimming cut 5 bases from V and 5 bases from J; bases unmatched to any gene: 6. The CDR3 loop spans 13 amino acids. CDR3 sequence: CASSPATGNEQYF. CDR3 sequence (DNA): TGTGCCAGCAGCCCAGCGACAGGGAACGAGCAGTACTTC. The whole variable domain, filled in from reference TRBV7-9 and TRBJ2-7, reads DTGVSQNPRHKITKRGQNVTFRCDPISEHNRLYWYRQTLGQGPEFLTYFQNEAQLEKSRLLSDRFSAERPKGSFSTLEIQRTEQGDSAMYLCASSPATGNEQYFGPGTRLTVT.